This T cell receptor beta chain was captured in a study of T cell responses to AZD1222 COVID-19 vaccine. Study-wide findings and caveats: Dominant CD4 TCR responses targeted spike regions 160-218 and 743-854.

The V and J ends lost 0 bases and 2 bases, in that order; junction bases with no gene match: 1. CDR1 and CDR2 from the germline V gene are SGHNT and YYREEE (reference sequence). CDR3 length: 14 amino acids. This table comes from immunoSEQ multiplex PCR, and its TCRdb copy is limited to in-frame clones, with some not included. The sample records 80,000 to 95,000 clones, about nine tenths being singletons. Of note for this clone: Its antigen remains unidentified.

The genes are TRBV5-4 and TRBJ1-2; 7 positions match TRBD1. This clonotype originated in an adult who received the AZD1222 COVID-19 vaccine. The sample in question was peripheral blood, obtained 28 days after the second AZD1222 dose. The CDR3 region is CASSLEQGNYGYTF. The CDR3, as DNA: TGTGCCAGCAGCTTGGAACAGGGGAACTATGGCTACACCTTC.